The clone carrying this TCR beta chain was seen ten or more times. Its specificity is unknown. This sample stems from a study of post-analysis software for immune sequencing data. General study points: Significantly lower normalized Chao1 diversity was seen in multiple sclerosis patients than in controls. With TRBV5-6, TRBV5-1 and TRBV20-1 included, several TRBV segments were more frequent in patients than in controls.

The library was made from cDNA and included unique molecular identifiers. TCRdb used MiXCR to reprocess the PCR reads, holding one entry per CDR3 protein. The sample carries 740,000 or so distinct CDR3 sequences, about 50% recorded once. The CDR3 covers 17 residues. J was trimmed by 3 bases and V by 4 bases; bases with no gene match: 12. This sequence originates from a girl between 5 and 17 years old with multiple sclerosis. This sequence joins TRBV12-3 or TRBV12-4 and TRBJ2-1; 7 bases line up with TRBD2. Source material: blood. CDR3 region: CASSYPLEGGNYNEQFF. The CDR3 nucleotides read TGTGCCAGCAGTTATCCCTTGGAGGGAGGGAACTACAATGAGCAGTTCTTC.